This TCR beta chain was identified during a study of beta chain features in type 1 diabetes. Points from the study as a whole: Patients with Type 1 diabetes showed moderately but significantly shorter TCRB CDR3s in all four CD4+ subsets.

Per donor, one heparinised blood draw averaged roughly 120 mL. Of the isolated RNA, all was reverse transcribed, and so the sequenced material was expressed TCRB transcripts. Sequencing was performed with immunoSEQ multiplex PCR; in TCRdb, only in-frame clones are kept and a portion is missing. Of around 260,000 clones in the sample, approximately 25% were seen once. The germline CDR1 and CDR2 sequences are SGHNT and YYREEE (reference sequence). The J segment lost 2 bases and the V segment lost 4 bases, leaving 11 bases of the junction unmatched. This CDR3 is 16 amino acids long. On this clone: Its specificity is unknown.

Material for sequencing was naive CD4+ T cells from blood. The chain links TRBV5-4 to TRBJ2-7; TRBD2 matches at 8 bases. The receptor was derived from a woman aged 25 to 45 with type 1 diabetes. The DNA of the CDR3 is TGTGCCAGCAGCGTTGGTGGCCAGCGGGGGACCTACGAGCAGTACTTC. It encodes CASSVGGQRGTYEQYF.